This entry features one T cell receptor beta chain sequence. As yet, its antigen is unknown. With 60 Vbeta and 13 Jbeta primers, the PCR was carried out. Profiling relied on immunoSEQ multiplex PCR, and the TCRdb table lists in-frame clones only, not all of them. The table has more than 130,000 clones, around 85% seen once; the top ten hold around 4%. The data are from a study of cytomegalovirus exposure and HLA in healthy donors. Germline V lookup: CDR1 KGHSH, CDR2 LQKENI. The CDR3 loop spans 18 amino acids. The trim removed 3 bases at V and 5 bases at J, leaving 16 bases unmatched. Broader study findings: In an earlier analysis, about 90% or about 30%: the productive usage of most TCR beta V segments. According to the study, roughly 160 TCR beta chains were cytomegalovirus-associated. Analyzed later, most CMV-associated TCR beta chains appeared HLA-restricted.

The material sequenced was PBMCs. This receptor was identified in a man in his forties or fifties in good health and CMV-seropositive. V and J are TRBV18 and TRBJ1-5; 7 bases are a match to TRBD1. The CDR3 DNA follows: TGTGCCAGCTCACCTCAAGCCCTCGGGACAGATGGGTATCAGCCCCAGCATTTT. This codes for CASSPQALGTDGYQPQHF.